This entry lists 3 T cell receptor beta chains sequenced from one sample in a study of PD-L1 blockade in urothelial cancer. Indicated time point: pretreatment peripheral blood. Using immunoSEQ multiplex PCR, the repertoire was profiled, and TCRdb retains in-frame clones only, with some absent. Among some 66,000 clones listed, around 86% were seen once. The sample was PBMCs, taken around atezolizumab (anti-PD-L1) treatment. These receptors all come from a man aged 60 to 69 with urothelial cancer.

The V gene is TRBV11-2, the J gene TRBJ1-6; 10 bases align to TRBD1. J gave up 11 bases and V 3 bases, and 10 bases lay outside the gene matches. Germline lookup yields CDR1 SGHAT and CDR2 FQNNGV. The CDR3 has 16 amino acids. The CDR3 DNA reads TGTGCCAGCAGCTTGCTTCCGACAGGGGGCCGAACACCCCTCCACTTT. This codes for CASSLLPTGGRTPLHF.

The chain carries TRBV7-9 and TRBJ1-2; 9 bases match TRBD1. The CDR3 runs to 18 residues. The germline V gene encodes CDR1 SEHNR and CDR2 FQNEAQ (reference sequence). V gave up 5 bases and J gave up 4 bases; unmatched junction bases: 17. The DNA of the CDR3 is TGTGCCAGCAGCCCATCCGGACAGGGGAGGTTCCCCTCCTATGGCTACACCTTC. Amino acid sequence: CASSPSGQGRFPSYGYTF.

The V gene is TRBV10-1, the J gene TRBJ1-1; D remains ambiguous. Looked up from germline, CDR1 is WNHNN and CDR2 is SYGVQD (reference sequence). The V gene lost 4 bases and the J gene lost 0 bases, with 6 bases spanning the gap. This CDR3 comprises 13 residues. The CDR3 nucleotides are TGCGCCAGCAGTGTGGCCCTGAACACTGAAGCTTTCTTT. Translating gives CASSVALNTEAFF.